This TCR beta chain comes out of a study of shared clonotypes between healthy human individuals. Study-level information: There were three CD4 naive, three CD4 memory, two CD8 naive and one CD8 memory plates per donor.

Findings and caveats of the study: Investigators collected only blood, and repertoires in tissues likely differ.

The assay was carried out at the deep level. Libraries were prepared by immunoSEQ multiplex PCR; TCRdb keeps only in-frame clonotypes and omits some of them. The sample lists 2 million to 3 million clones; roughly 93% were seen once. Study donors comprised healthy, HIV-negative adults devoid of recent acute infection or vaccination. As concerns this clone: Its antigen is not identified.

The sequencing sample was made of naive CD4+ T cells from PBMCs. Subset denoted: CD45RA+ positively selected. This TCR was recovered from a man aged 18 to 29 in good health. Some clones in this sample may be carry-over from other donors' samples.

This CDR3 reads CASSRPQETQYF. The CDR3 coding sequence is TGTGCCAGCAGCCGGCCCCAAGAGACCCAGTACTTC. J is TRBJ2-5 and V is TRBV28; D gene uncertain. CDR3 length: 12 amino acids. V was trimmed by 6 bases and J by 1 base, leaving 6 bases between them. Looked up from germline, CDR1 is MDHEN and CDR2 is SYDVKM.